This TCR beta chain was observed in a study of T cell repertoires in ileal Crohn's disease. The study's findings and limits: Active smokers at surgery had more clonal expansions than non-smokers. High-frequency clones were more common in sorted CD8 than CD4 cells.

Some clones are missing from TCRdb's copy, which holds only in-frame ones; the method was immunoSEQ multiplex PCR. The sample contains thousands of clones, 60% to 85% of which appear only once. This clone came up a few times. Its antigen is undetermined. The CDR3 totals 13 residues. Trimming removed 2 bases from V and 3 bases from J, with 4 bases in between. The germline gives CDR1 LNHNV, CDR2 YYDKDF (reference sequence). The specimen sequenced was ileal tissue. The clonotype was recovered from an adult with Crohn's disease. V usage is TRBV15 and J usage is TRBJ1-4; unclear D gene. The CDR3 DNA reads as TGTGCCACCAGCAGACGGGCTAATGAAAAACTGTTTTTT. Its protein product is CATSRRANEKLFF.